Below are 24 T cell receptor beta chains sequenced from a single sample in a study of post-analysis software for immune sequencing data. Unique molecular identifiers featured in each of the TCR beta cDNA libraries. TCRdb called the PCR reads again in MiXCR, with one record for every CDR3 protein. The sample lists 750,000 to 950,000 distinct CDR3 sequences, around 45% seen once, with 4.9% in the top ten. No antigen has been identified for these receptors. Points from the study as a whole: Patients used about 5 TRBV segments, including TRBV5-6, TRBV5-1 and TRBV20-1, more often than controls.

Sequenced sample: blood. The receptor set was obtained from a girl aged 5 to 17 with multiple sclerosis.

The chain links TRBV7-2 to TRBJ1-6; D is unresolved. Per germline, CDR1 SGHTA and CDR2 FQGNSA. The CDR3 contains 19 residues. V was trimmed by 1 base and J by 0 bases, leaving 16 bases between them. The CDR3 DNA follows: TGTGCCAGCAGCTTAGGGCCGAGGGCCATGAGCTCCTATAATTCACCCCTCCACTTT. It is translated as CASSLGPRAMSSYNSPLHF.

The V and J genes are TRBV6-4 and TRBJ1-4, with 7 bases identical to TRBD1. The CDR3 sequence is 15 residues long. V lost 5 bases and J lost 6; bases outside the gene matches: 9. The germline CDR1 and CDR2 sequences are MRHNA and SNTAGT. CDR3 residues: CASSSTGAVDEKLFF. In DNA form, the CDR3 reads TGTGCCAGCAGTTCTACAGGGGCCGTGGATGAAAAACTGTTTTTT.

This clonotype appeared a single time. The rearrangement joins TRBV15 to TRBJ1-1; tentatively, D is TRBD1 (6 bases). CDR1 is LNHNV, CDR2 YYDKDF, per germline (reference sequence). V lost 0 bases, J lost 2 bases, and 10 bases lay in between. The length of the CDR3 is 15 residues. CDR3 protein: CATSREAGANTEAFF. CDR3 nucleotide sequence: TGTGCCACCAGCAGAGAGGCAGGGGCAAACACTGAAGCTTTCTTT.

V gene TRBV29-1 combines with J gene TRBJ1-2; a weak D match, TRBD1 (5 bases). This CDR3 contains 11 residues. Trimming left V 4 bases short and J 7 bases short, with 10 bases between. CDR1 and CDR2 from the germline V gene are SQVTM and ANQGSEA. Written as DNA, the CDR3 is TGCAGCGTTGGGGGGGGGATTGGCTACACCTTC. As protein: CSVGGGIGYTF.

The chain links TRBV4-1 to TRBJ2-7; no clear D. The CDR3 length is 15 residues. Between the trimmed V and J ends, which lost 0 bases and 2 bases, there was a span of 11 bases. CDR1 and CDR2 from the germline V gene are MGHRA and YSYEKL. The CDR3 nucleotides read TGCGCCAGCAGCCAAGATCCCTATCCTACCTACGAGCAGTACTTC. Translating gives CASSQDPYPTYEQYF.

CDR3 sequence (DNA): TGCAGCGTCGGGGACAGGCCTTCGAACCACGCTTTCTTT. This gives the protein CSVGDRPSNHAFF. V and J are TRBV29-1 and TRBJ1-1, with 8 bases that match TRBD1. Trimming removed 6 bases from V and 11 bases from J; junction bases left unmatched: 14. The CDR3 sequence is 13 residues long. Per the germline V gene, CDR1 is SQVTM and CDR2 is ANQGSEA. The whole variable domain, remainder taken from reference TRBV29-1 and TRBJ1-1, is SAVISQKPSRDICQRGTSLTIQCQVDSQVTMMFWYRQQPGQSLTLIATANQGSEATYESGFVIDKFPISRPNLTFSTLTVSNMSPEDSSIYLCSVGDRPSNHAFFGQGTRLTVV.

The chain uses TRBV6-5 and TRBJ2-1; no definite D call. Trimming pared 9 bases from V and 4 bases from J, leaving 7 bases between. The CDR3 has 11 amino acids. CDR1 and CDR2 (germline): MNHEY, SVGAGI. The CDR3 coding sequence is TGTGCCAGTATGCAGTACAATGAGCAGTTCTTC. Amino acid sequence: CASMQYNEQFF.

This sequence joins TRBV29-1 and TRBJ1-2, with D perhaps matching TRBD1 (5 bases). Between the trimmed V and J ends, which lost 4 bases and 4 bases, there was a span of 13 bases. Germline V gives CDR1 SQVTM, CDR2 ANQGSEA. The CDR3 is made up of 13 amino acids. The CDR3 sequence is CSVGRGGRYGYTF. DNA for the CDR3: TGCAGCGTTGGGCGGGGCGGACGCTATGGCTACACCTTC.

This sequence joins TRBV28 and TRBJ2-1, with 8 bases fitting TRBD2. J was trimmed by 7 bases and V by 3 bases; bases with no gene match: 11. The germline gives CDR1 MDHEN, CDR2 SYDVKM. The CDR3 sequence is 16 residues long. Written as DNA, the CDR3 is TGTGCCAGCAGTTTGGCAGGCGGGAGGAGGAGGAATGAGCAGTTCTTC. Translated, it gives CASSLAGGRRRNEQFF. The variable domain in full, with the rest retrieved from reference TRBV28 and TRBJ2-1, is DVKVTQSSRYLVKRTGEKVFLECVQDMDHENMFWYRQDPGLGLRLIYFSYDVKMKEKGDIPEGYSVSREKKERFSLILESASTNQTSMYLCASSLAGGRRRNEQFFGPGTRLTVL.

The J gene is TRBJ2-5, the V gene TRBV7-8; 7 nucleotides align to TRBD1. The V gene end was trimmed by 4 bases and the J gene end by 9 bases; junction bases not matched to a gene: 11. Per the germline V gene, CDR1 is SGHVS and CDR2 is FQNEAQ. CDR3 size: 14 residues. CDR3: CASSSYRGRAPQYF. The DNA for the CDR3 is TGTGCCAGCAGCTCGTACAGGGGCCGCGCACCCCAGTACTTC.

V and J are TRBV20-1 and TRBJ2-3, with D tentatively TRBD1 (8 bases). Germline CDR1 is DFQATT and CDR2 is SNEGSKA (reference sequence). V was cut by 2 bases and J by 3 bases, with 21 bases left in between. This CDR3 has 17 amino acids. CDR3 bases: TGCAGTGCTAGAACCCAGGGGGCGGGAGCTGGGACAGATACGCAGTATTTT. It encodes CSARTQGAGAGTDTQYF.

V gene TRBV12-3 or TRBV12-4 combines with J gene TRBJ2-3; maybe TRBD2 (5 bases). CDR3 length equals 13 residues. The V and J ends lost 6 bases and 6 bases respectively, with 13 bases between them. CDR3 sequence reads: CASRQGRRDTQYF. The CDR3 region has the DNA TGTGCCAGCAGACAAGGCCGGAGGGATACGCAGTATTTT.

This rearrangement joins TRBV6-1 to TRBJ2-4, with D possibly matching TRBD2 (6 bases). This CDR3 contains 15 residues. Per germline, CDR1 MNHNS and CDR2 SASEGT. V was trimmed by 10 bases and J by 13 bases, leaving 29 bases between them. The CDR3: CATGSTDTSWGEQYF. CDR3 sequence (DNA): TGTGCCACCGGTTCGACGGATACTTCATGGGGGGAGCAGTACTTC.

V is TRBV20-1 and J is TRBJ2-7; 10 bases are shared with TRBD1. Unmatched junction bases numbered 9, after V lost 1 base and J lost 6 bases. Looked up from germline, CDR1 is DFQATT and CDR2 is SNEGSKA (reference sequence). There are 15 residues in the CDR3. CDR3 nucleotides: TGCAGTGCTAGAGGTATCCGGGACAGGGGCCTCGAGCAGTACTTC. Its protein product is CSARGIRDRGLEQYF.

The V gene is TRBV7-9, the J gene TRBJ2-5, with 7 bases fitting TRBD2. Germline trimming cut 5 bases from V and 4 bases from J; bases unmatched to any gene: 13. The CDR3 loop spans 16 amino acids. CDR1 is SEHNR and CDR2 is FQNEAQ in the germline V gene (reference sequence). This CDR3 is CASSTDDPGGRETQYF. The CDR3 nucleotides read TGTGCCAGCAGCACCGACGACCCGGGAGGACGAGAGACCCAGTACTTC.

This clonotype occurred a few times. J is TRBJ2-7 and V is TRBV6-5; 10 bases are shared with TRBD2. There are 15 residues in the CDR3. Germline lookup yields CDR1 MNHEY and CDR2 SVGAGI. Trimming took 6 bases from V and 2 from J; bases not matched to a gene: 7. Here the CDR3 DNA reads TGTGCCAGCAGATCCGGACTAGCGGCTGCCTACGAGCAGTACTTC. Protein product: CASRSGLAAAYEQYF.

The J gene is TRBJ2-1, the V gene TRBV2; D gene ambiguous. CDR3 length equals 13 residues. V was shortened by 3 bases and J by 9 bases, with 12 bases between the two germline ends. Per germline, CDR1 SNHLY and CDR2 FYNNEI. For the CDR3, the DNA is TGTGCCAGCAGTGATGGCCCGGCCGGTGAGCAGTTCTTC. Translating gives CASSDGPAGEQFF. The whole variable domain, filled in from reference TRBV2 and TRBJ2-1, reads EPEVTQTPSHQVTQMGQEVILRCVPISNHLYFYWYRQILGQKVEFLVSFYNNEISEKSEIFDDQFSVERPDGSNFTLKIRSTKLEDSAMYFCASSDGPAGEQFFGPGTRLTVL.

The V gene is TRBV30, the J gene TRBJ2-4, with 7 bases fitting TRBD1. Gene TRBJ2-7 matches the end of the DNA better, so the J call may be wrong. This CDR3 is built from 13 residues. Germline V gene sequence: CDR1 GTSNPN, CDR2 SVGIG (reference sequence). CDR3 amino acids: CAWGRDRDHEQYF. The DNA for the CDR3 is TGTGCCTGGGGGCGCGACAGGGACCACGAGCAGTACTTC.

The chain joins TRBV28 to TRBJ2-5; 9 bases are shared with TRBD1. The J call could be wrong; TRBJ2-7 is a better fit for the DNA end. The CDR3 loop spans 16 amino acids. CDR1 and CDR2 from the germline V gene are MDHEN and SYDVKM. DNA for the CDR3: TGTGCCAGCAGCAGACCGGGACAGGGTCTCCACTACGAGCAGTACTTC. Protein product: CASSRPGQGLHYEQYF.

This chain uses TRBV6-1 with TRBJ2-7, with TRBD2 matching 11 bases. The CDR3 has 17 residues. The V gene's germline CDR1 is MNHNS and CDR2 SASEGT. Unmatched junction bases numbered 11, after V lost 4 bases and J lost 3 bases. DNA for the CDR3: TGTGCCAGCAGTGGAATAAGGGGACTAGCGGAGTTCTACGAGCAGTACTTC. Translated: CASSGIRGLAEFYEQYF.

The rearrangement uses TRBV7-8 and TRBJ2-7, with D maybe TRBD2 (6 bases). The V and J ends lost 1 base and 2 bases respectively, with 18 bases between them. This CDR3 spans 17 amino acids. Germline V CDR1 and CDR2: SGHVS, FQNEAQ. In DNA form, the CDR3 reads TGTGCCAGCAGCTTAGATAATCCCGGGGGTTCCCCCTACGAGCAGTACTTC. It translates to CASSLDNPGGSPYEQYF. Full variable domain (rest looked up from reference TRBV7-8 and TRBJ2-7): GAGVSQSPRYKVAKRGQDVALRCDPISGHVSLFWYQQALGQGPEFLTYFQNEAQLDKSGLPSDRFFAERPEGSVSTLKIQRTQQEDSAVYLCASSLDNPGGSPYEQYFGPGTRLTVT.

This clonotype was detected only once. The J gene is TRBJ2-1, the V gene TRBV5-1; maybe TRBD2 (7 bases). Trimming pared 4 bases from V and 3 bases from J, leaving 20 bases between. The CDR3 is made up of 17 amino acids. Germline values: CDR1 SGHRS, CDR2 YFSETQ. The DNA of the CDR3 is TGCGCCAGCAGCCAGGACAGATTCGGGGGGATCTACAATGAGCAGTTCTTC. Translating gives CASSQDRFGGIYNEQFF.

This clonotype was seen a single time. The CDR3 region is CASSFRWDMSYNEQFF. For the CDR3, the DNA is TGTGCCAGCAGTTTTAGGTGGGATATGTCCTACAATGAGCAGTTCTTC. The chain carries TRBV27 and TRBJ2-1, with no clear D. Germline V gene lookup returns CDR1 MNHEY and CDR2 SMNVEV (reference sequence). The CDR3 sequence is 16 residues long. Trimming left V 3 bases short and J 1 base short, with 13 bases between.

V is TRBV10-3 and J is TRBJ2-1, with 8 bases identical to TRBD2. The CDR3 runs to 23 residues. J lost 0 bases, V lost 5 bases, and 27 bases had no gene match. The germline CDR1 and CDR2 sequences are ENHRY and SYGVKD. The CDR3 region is CAISKPDARQPGGPVGSYNEQFF. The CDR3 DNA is TGTGCCATCAGTAAACCTGACGCGAGACAACCGGGGGGGCCCGTCGGCTCCTACAATGAGCAGTTCTTC.